These 6 T cell receptor beta chains were all obtained from the same sample, sequenced in a study of OX40 agonist ivuxolimab in advanced cancers. The method was immunoSEQ multiplex PCR; TCRdb's version includes in-frame clones alone and lacks a portion of them. The sample carries 70,000 to 90,000 clones, 75% to 90% recorded once. This material consisted of CD4+ or CD8+ T cells sorted from blood, taken in a trial of the OX40 agonist ivuxolimab. These receptors were taken from an adult with an advanced solid tumor such as melanoma, head and neck, liver or kidney cancer.

The chain joins TRBV6-1 to TRBJ2-7; D remains unclear. V was cut by 5 bases and J by 2 bases, with 4 bases left in between. Germline CDR1 MNHNS, CDR2 SASEGT. The CDR3 consists of 11 residues. DNA for the CDR3: TGTGCCAGCAGTTACCCCTACGAGCAGTACTTC. Translating it yields CASSYPYEQYF.

The chain carries TRBV5-1 and TRBJ1-1, with D hard to call. V gave up 3 bases and J gave up 4 bases, with 13 bases separating them. The CDR3 length is 14 residues. Germline CDR1 and CDR2: SGHRS and YFSETQ. The CDR3 here is CASSSNPRGTEAFF. The CDR3 DNA follows: TGCGCCAGCAGCTCAAACCCTCGAGGCACTGAAGCTTTCTTT.

This chain joins TRBV5-1 and TRBJ1-6, with D unresolved. Germline V gene sequence: CDR1 SGHRS, CDR2 YFSETQ. This CDR3 contains 13 residues. V gave up 1 base and J gave up 5 bases, with 4 bases separating them. CDR3 amino acids: CASSLLDNSPLHF. CDR3 nucleotide sequence: TGCGCCAGCAGCTTGTTGGATAATTCACCCCTCCACTTT.

The chain couples TRBV21-1 to TRBJ2-2; the tabulated D call, TRBD2, remains unverified against the DNA. TRBV21-1 is marked as a pseudogene. The CDR3 runs to 17 residues. Here the CDR3 reads CASSRFGTSLYTGELFF. In DNA form, the CDR3 reads TGTGCCAGCAGCAGGTTCGGGACTAGCTTATACACCGGGGAGCTGTTTTTT.

The rearrangement uses TRBV5-1 and TRBJ1-1; tentatively, D is TRBD1 (6 bases). From germline, CDR1 is SGHRS and CDR2 YFSETQ. V dropped 1 base and J dropped 4 bases, with 14 bases sitting between them. The CDR3 totals 15 residues. CDR3 DNA: TGCGCCAGCAGCTTGACGGGGGCGGAGGGCACTGAAGCTTTCTTT. As protein: CASSLTGAEGTEAFF. Full variable domain (missing parts from reference TRBV5-1 and TRBJ1-1): KAGVTQTPRYLIKTRGQQVTLSCSPISGHRSVSWYQQTPGQGLQFLFEYFSETQRNKGNFPGRFSGRQFSNSRSEMNVSTLELGDSALYLCASSLTGAEGTEAFFGQGTRLTVV.

V and J are TRBV11-2 and TRBJ1-4, with D uncertain. In germline, CDR1 is SGHAT, CDR2 FQNNGV. The CDR3 length is 15 residues. Between the trimmed V and J ends, which lost 0 bases and 8 bases, there was a span of 13 bases. The CDR3 sequence is CASSLDTGRVEKLFF. CDR3 bases: TGTGCCAGCAGCTTAGATACCGGCCGGGTCGAAAAACTGTTTTTT.